This is a list of T cell receptor beta chains from one sample in a study of blood T cell repertoires in COVID-19. Sequencing used immunoSEQ multiplex PCR; TCRdb keeps in-frame clones, though not all of them. The table shows roughly 70,000 clones, with more than 65% occurring only once. Sequences were obtained from peripheral blood. Receptor source: a human donor in a cohort sampled during active COVID-19. CDR3s include the opening cysteine and the closing phenylalanine or tryptophan. D genes are given only for firm matches. Only some rows state a clone size, as once, few, many or a class for expanded clones.

>12|TRBV14|TRBJ1-5|.|once
CASSSEGGPQHF
TGTGCCAGCAGCTCGGAAGGGGGGCCCCAGCATTTT
>15|TRBV27|TRBJ1-6|.|.
CASAQWSSYNSPLHF
TGTGCCAGCGCCCAGTGGAGCTCCTATAATTCACCCCTCCACTTT
>15|TRBV4-1|TRBJ2-5|TRBD2|once
CASSQDRLAGETQYF
TGCGCCAGCAGCCAGGACCGACTAGCGGGAGAGACCCAGTACTTC
>16|TRBV7-9|TRBJ2-3|TRBD2|.
CASSFGGAFSTDTQYF
TGTGCCAGCAGCTTCGGGGGGGCTTTTAGCACAGATACGCAGTATTTT
>11|TRBV12-3/TRBV12-4|TRBJ1-2|.|.
CASRTYQGYTF
TGTGCCAGCAGGACTTATCAAGGCTACACCTTC
>16|TRBV9|TRBJ2-2|TRBD2|.
CASRSGEGKNTGELFF
TGTGCCAGCAGAAGCGGGGAGGGTAAGAACACCGGGGAGCTGTTTTTT
>14|TRBV10-3|TRBJ1-2|TRBD1|.
CATYKGTGVIGYTF
TGTGCCACTTATAAGGGGACAGGGGTTATCGGCTACACCTTC
>13|TRBV5-4|TRBJ2-7|.|.
CASKRAGSYEQYF
TGTGCCAGCAAGAGGGCAGGCTCCTACGAGCAGTACTTC
>13|TRBV12-3/TRBV12-4|TRBJ2-5|.|once
CASSLTEGETQYF
TGTGCCAGCAGTTTAACGGAGGGAGAGACCCAGTACTTC
>15|TRBV7-9|TRBJ1-3|.|.
CASTPAGDSGNTIYF
TGTGCCAGCACCCCGGCGGGGGACTCTGGAAACACCATATATTTT
>16|TRBV7-3|TRBJ2-2|TRBD2|.
CASSPSSGGASGELFF
TGTGCCAGCAGCCCCTCTAGCGGGGGGGCGTCTGGGGAGCTGTTTTTT
>13|TRBV4-1|TRBJ2-2|.|.
CASSQGPPGELFF
TGCGCCAGCAGCCAAGGGCCACCTGGGGAGCTGTTTTTT